The 27 T cell receptor beta chains presented below share a single source sample, sequenced in a study of CD4 T cells in relation to SARS-CoV-2 and coronaviruses. CD4+ T cells from unexposed donors were obtained before the COVID-19 pandemic (2011-2018). CD4+ T cells were isolated from the cells after less than 13 days of culture. Antigens of these TCRs are unknown. This table comes from immunoSEQ multiplex PCR, and its TCRdb copy is limited to in-frame clones, with some not included. Of 15,000 to 25,000 clones in the sample, approximately 70% were seen once. The sequencing input was CD4+ T cells from PBMCs, cultured in vitro. The receptors stem from a human donor in good health.

V usage is TRBV18 and J usage is TRBJ1-3; possible D gene TRBD1, 5 bases. V was clipped by 1 base and J by 4 bases, with 5 bases between them. CDR1 is KGHSH and CDR2 is LQKENI in the germline V gene. CDR3 size: 13 residues. The CDR3 sequence is CASSPQGGNTIYF. The CDR3, as DNA: TGTGCCAGCTCACCACAGGGGGGAAACACCATATATTTT.

V usage is TRBV5-1 and J usage is TRBJ1-2, with D tentatively TRBD1 (6 bases). CDR3 length: 15 residues. V lost 4 bases to trimming and J lost 6 bases, with 19 bases between them. Germline CDR1 SGHRS, CDR2 YFSETQ. CDR3 sequence: CASSPQLGGANGYTF. The CDR3 DNA reads as TGCGCCAGCAGCCCCCAGTTGGGGGGCGCGAATGGCTACACCTTC.

V usage is TRBV4-3 and J usage is TRBJ1-2, with 8 bases aligning to TRBD1. CDR3 length equals 15 residues. Germline trimming cut 4 bases from V and 3 bases from J; bases unmatched to any gene: 7. Germline V gives CDR1 LGHNA, CDR2 YSLEER. CDR3 DNA: TGCGCCAGCAGCCCGATCCTACAGGGGGACTATGGCTACACCTTC. This codes for CASSPILQGDYGYTF.

The V and J genes are TRBV5-1 and TRBJ2-7; 8 bases are shared with TRBD2. J was trimmed by 5 bases and V by 3 bases; bases with no gene match: 7. This CDR3 is built from 14 residues. CDR1 is SGHRS, CDR2 YFSETQ, per germline. The CDR3 is CASSSGGGINEQYF. DNA of the CDR3: TGCGCCAGCAGCTCCGGGGGGGGCATCAACGAGCAGTACTTC.

This clone was found a few times. The chain has TRBV7-9 and TRBJ2-2; 7 bases line up with TRBD1. V gave up 5 bases and J gave up 4 bases; unmatched junction bases: 7. This CDR3 contains 15 residues. Germline V gene sequence: CDR1 SEHNR, CDR2 FQNEAQ (reference sequence). The chain's CDR3 is CASSPRAGGTGELFF. The DNA for the CDR3 is TGTGCCAGCAGCCCGCGGGCAGGGGGCACCGGGGAGCTGTTTTTT.

The chain has TRBV14 and TRBJ2-3; perhaps TRBD2 as D (5 bases). CDR3 length equals 15 residues. Trimming pared 2 bases from V and 2 bases from J, leaving 11 bases between. Per the germline V gene, CDR1 is SGHDN and CDR2 is FVKESK. CDR3 in amino acids: CASSQLSGITDTQYF. CDR3 sequence (DNA): TGTGCCAGCAGCCAACTGTCGGGGATCACAGATACGCAGTATTTT.

V usage is TRBV10-1 and J usage is TRBJ2-3; no definite D call. The V gene's germline CDR1 is WNHNN and CDR2 SYGVQD (reference sequence). Trimming pared 6 bases from V and 3 bases from J, leaving 10 bases between. This CDR3 spans 13 amino acids. CDR3 sequence reads: CASSYAGTDTQYF. As DNA, the CDR3 is TGCGCCAGCAGCTACGCTGGGACAGATACGCAGTATTTT.

This rearrangement joins TRBV7-6 to TRBJ1-4; 7 bases match TRBD1. CDR3 length: 20 amino acids. Germline-derived CDR1 and CDR2 are SGHVS and FNYEAQ. After removal of 3 bases from V and 7 bases from J, the junction contained 23 bases not matched to a gene. In DNA form, the CDR3 reads TGTGCCAGCAGCTTTCACCCTGCCCGAGACAGGGAATTGGGGGCTGAAAAACTGTTTTTT. Translated, it gives CASSFHPARDRELGAEKLFF. Supplemented by reference TRBV7-6 and TRBJ1-4, the full variable domain reads GAGVSQSPRYKVTKRGQDVALRCDPISGHVSLYWYRQALGQGPEFLTYFNYEAQQDKSGLPNDRFSAERPEGSISTLTIQRTEQRDSAMYRCASSFHPARDRELGAEKLFFGSGTQLSVL.

Here the CDR3 DNA reads TGTGCCAGCAGCCAAGATCGGCGCAGGGGGCGGGAACCCCTCCACTTT. Protein sequence: CASSQDRRRGREPLHF. This chain uses TRBV3-1 (or the pseudogene TRBV3-2) with TRBJ1-6, with 8 nucleotides matching TRBD1. The CDR3 sequence is 16 residues long. Looked up from germline, CDR1 is LGHDT and CDR2 is YNNKEL (reference sequence). V lost 0 bases to trimming and J lost 12 bases; unmatched junction nucleotides: 10.

The gene calls are TRBV3-1 (or the pseudogene TRBV3-2) and TRBJ2-1; 9 nucleotides line up with TRBD2. There are 15 residues in the CDR3. V dropped 2 bases and J dropped 10; count of bases not matched to a gene: 9. Germline V gives CDR1 LGHDT, CDR2 YNNKEL (reference sequence). The CDR3 region has the DNA TGTGCCAGCAGCCAATTGGCGGGGGGGCAGGGAGAGCAGTTCTTC. Residues: CASSQLAGGQGEQFF.

The table lists this clone with a count of one. This chain links TRBV2 with TRBJ1-2, with D possibly matching TRBD1 (6 bases). The ends were cut back, 6 bases at V and 8 bases at J, with 16 bases in the middle. The CDR3 length is 13 residues. Germline V lookup: CDR1 SNHLY, CDR2 FYNNEI. CDR3 region: CASSGSGQTGYTF. The CDR3 DNA sequence: TGTGCCAGCAGCGGTAGTGGACAGACCGGCTACACCTTC. The variable domain in full, with the rest retrieved from reference TRBV2 and TRBJ1-2, is EPEVTQTPSHQVTQMGQEVILRCVPISNHLYFYWYRQILGQKVEFLVSFYNNEISEKSEIFDDQFSVERPDGSNFTLKIRSTKLEDSAMYFCASSGSGQTGYTFGSGTRLTVV.

CDR3 sequence reads: CASSLARPEQYF. The CDR3 bases are TGTGCCAGCAGTTTAGCCCGCCCCGAGCAGTACTTC. This chain links TRBV12-3 or TRBV12-4 with TRBJ2-7; D gene uncertain. This CDR3 comprises 12 residues. Trimming stripped 0 bases from V and 6 bases from J, with 6 bases between.

This clone appeared a single time. The chain carries TRBV28 and TRBJ2-7, with 10 bases fitting TRBD2. Germline trimming cut 5 bases from V and 7 bases from J; bases unmatched to any gene: 17. This CDR3 contains 17 residues. Per germline, CDR1 MDHEN and CDR2 SYDVKM. CDR3: CASSQWDLAGGPGEQYF. As DNA, the CDR3 is TGTGCCAGCAGTCAGTGGGATTTAGCGGGAGGCCCTGGGGAGCAGTACTTC.

V usage is TRBV2 and J usage is TRBJ1-3; D unclear. The length of the CDR3 is 13 residues. Germline CDR1 SNHLY, CDR2 FYNNEI. V lost 1 base and J 4 bases, leaving 5 bases between the germline ends. The CDR3 protein is CASSEGEGNTIYF. CDR3 in DNA: TGTGCCAGCAGTGAAGGGGAAGGAAACACCATATATTTT.

This clone was seen a handful of times. This chain connects TRBV7-2 to TRBJ1-6; D unresolved. V lost 1 base to trimming and J lost 6 bases, with 10 bases between them. The CDR3 runs to 15 residues. The V gene's germline CDR1 is SGHTA and CDR2 FQGNSA. The CDR3 spells CASSLGSAANSPLHF. The CDR3 coding sequence is TGTGCCAGCAGCTTAGGCTCGGCAGCTAATTCACCCCTCCACTTT.

The rearrangement uses TRBV3-1 (or the pseudogene TRBV3-2) and TRBJ2-5, with D uncertain. V was trimmed by 0 bases and J by 1 base, leaving 12 bases between them. This CDR3 has 16 residues. The germline CDR1 and CDR2 sequences are LGHDT and YNNKEL (reference sequence). In DNA, the CDR3 is TGTGCCAGCAGCCAAGATCTTAGGGTCTCCCAAGAGACCCAGTACTTC. Translating gives CASSQDLRVSQETQYF.

The rearrangement links TRBV11-2 to TRBJ2-5; TRBD1 might be the D (5 bases). V gave up 4 bases and J gave up 3 bases, with 9 bases separating them. Looked up from germline, CDR1 is SGHAT and CDR2 is FQNNGV. The CDR3 runs 13 residues. The DNA of the CDR3 is TGTGCCAGCAGCTCCTTAGGGGAAGAGACCCAGTACTTC. Residues: CASSSLGEETQYF.

V usage is TRBV6-6 and J usage is TRBJ2-2; D not resolved. The germline V and J ends were trimmed by 7 bases and 4 bases, with 7 bases remaining between them. The CDR3 contains 12 residues. The germline V gene encodes CDR1 MNHNY and CDR2 SVGAGI (reference sequence). The CDR3 reads CASKGPTGELFF. The CDR3 DNA is TGTGCCAGCAAAGGTCCCACCGGGGAGCTGTTTTTT.

The chain recombines TRBV11-2 with TRBJ2-3, with a possible D match to TRBD1 (6 bases). This CDR3 region has 16 residues. CDR1 is SGHAT, CDR2 FQNNGV, per germline. V was pared by 1 base and J by 4 bases, with 15 bases between. CDR3 in amino acids: CASSLGANRVADTQYF. CDR3 nucleotides: TGTGCCAGCAGCTTAGGAGCTAACAGGGTAGCAGATACGCAGTATTTT.

This clone showed up just a few times. DNA for the CDR3: TGTGCCAGCAGCGAAGGACTAGCCTCCTCCTACGAGCAGTACTTC. Protein: CASSEGLASSYEQYF. The gene calls are TRBV4-2 and TRBJ2-7; 8 positions match TRBD2. This CDR3 region has 15 residues. The ends lost 5 bases at V and 0 bases at J; junction bases unmatched: 6. The germline V gene encodes CDR1 LGHNA and CDR2 YNFKEQ.

The genes are TRBV4-3 and TRBJ2-5, with TRBD1 matching over 7 bases. The CDR3 extends over 17 amino acids. Germline V gene sequence: CDR1 LGHNA, CDR2 YSLEER. Trimming took 1 base from V and 4 from J; bases not matched to a gene: 12. CDR3 amino acids: CASSQVSSKGARETQYF. In DNA form, the CDR3 reads TGCGCCAGCAGCCAAGTGTCCTCAAAGGGGGCGCGAGAGACCCAGTACTTC.

This clone has only a few counts. The genes are TRBV5-1 and TRBJ1-4; D is unresolved. The germline V gene has CDR1 SGHRS and CDR2 YFSETQ. The CDR3 totals 13 residues. The germline V and J ends were trimmed by 0 bases and 6 bases, with 6 bases remaining between them. In DNA, the CDR3 is TGCGCCAGCAGCTTGGCCCCGGATGAAAAACTGTTTTTT. This sequence encodes CASSLAPDEKLFF.

The chain links TRBV3-1 (or the pseudogene TRBV3-2) to TRBJ2-1; 12 bases are a match to TRBD2. The CDR3 sequence is 17 residues long. With 1 base clipped from V and 4 bases from J, the junction kept 5 bases outside the gene matches. Germline values: CDR1 LGHDT, CDR2 YNNKEL (reference sequence). In DNA, the CDR3 is TGTGCCAGCAGCCAAGGGACTAGCGGGACCAAGTACAATGAGCAGTTCTTC. It codes for CASSQGTSGTKYNEQFF.

This clone was counted between two and nine times. The chain employs TRBV12-3 or TRBV12-4 and TRBJ1-1; D is ambiguous. The CDR3 has 12 residues. V gave up 3 bases and J gave up 6 bases, with 8 bases separating them. The CDR3 bases are TGTGCCAGCAGTTTTTTGGGCTCTGAAGCTTTCTTT. Protein sequence: CASSFLGSEAFF.

This clone appeared once. This chain connects TRBV7-3 to TRBJ2-2, with 14 bases aligning to TRBD2. Germline V CDR1 and CDR2: SGHTA, FQGTGA. This CDR3 is built from 17 residues. J lost 4 bases, V lost 4 bases, and 5 bases had no gene match. As DNA, the CDR3 is TGTGCCAGCAGCTCTGAGGGACTAGCGGGAGCCACCGGGGAGCTGTTTTTT. Translation: CASSSEGLAGATGELFF.

The genes are TRBV2 and TRBJ2-7, with 9 bases matching TRBD1. V shed 8 bases, J shed 6 bases, and the junction held 11 bases outside the gene matches. CDR3 length: 14 residues. Germline V lookup: CDR1 SNHLY, CDR2 FYNNEI. CDR3 DNA sequence: TGTGCCAGCGGTGCGGGACAGGGTCTCTCCGAGCAGTACTTC. Residues: CASGAGQGLSEQYF.

This chain joins TRBV27 and TRBJ1-2; D call uncertain. With 5 bases removed from V and 8 bases from J, the gap between germline ends came to 12 bases. The CDR3 totals 12 residues. CDR1 and CDR2 from the germline V gene are MNHEY and SMNVEV (reference sequence). The CDR3 nucleotides read TGTGCCAGCAGTCCCCTTGGCCTCGGCTACACCTTC. Protein: CASSPLGLGYTF.